The subject of this entry is one TCR beta chain. Its specificity is unknown. V was cut by 3 bases and J by 4 bases, with 10 bases left in between. Germline V gene sequence: CDR1 LNHDA, CDR2 SQIVND (reference sequence). This CDR3 spans 14 amino acids. This sample is part of a study of cytomegalovirus exposure and HLA in healthy donors. General study points: CMV antigen specificity of a few CMV-associated chains was confirmed in vitro.

Vbeta (60) and Jbeta (13) primers were used in the PCR. Method: immunoSEQ multiplex PCR; TCRdb's copy keeps in-frame clones and lacks some. The sample includes about 170,000 clones, under 85% of them seen just once. Sequenced material: PBMCs. V is TRBV19 and J is TRBJ1-5; a possible D gene is TRBD1 (6 bases). The source is a woman younger than 35 in good health and CMV-seropositive. The CDR3 DNA reads as TGTGCCAGTAGTATTGTAGGGGGTAATCAGCCCCAGCATTTT. This sequence encodes CASSIVGGNQPQHF.